This T cell receptor (beta chain) was sequenced in a study of neoadjuvant anti-PD-1 for oral cavity cancer. The length of the CDR3 is 16 residues. The germline CDR1 and CDR2 sequences are SGHAT and FQNNGV. The V end was cut by 4 bases, the J end by 4 bases, with 19 bases between. Only in-frame clones appear in the TCRdb table, and some are missing; sequencing was by immunoSEQ multiplex PCR. This sample carries 80,000 to 95,000 clones, 70% to 85% of them seen once, and the ten largest clones take approximately 3.4%. The clonotype originates from a person between 40 and 85 years old with oral cavity squamous cell carcinoma. The source material was PBMCs, sampled before nivolumab (anti-PD-1) treatment. V and J are TRBV11-2 and TRBJ1-2; TRBD1 is a possible D gene (5 bases). As DNA, the CDR3 is TGTGCCAGCAGCTCGAACGCGGCCGGAGGGGCCTATGGCTACACCTTC. Its translation: CASSSNAAGGAYGYTF.